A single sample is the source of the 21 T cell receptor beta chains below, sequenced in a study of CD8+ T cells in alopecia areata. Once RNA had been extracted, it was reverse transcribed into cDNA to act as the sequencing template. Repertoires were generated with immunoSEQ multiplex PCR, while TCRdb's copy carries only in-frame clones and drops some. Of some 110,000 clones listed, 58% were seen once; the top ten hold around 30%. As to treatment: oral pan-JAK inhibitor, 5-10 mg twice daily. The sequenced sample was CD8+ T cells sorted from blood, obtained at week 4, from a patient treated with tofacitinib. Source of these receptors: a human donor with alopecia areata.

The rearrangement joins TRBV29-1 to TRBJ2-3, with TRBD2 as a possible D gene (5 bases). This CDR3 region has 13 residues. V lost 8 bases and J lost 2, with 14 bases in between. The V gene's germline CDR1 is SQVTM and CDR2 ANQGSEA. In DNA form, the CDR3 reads TGCAGCTCCCATTGGGAGCTCACAGATACGCAGTATTTT. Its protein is CSSHWELTDTQYF.

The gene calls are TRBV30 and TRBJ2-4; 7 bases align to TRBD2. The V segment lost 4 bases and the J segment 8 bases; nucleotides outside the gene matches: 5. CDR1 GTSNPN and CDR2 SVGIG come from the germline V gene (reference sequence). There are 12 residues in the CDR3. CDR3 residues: CAWTMGGDIQYF. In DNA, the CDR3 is TGTGCCTGGACTATGGGAGGGGACATTCAGTACTTC. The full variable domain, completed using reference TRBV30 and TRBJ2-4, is SQTIHQWPATLVQPVGSPLSLECTVEGTSNPNLYWYRQAAGRGLQLLFYSVGIGQISSEVPQNLSASRPQDRQFILSSKKLLLSDSGFYLCAWTMGGDIQYFGAGTRLSVL.

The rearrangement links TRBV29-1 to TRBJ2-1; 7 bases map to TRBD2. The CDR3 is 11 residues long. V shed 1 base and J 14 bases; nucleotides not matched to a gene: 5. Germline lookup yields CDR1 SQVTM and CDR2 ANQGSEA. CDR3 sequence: CSVEAGTKEFF. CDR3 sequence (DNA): TGCAGCGTTGAAGCGGGGACTAAGGAGTTCTTC.

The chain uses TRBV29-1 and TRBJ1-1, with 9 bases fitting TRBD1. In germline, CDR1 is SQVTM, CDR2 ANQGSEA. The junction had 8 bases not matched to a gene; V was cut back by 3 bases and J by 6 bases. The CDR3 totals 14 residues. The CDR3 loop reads CSVDLGTGIPEAFF. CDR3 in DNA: TGCAGCGTTGATCTCGGGACAGGGATCCCTGAAGCTTTCTTT.

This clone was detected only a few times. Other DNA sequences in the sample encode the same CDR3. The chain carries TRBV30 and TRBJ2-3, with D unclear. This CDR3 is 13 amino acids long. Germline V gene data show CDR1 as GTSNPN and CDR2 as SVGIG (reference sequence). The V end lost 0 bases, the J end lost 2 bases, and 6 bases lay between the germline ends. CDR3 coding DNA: TGTGCCTGGAGTGTACTATCCACAGATACGCAGTATTTT. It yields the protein CAWSVLSTDTQYF. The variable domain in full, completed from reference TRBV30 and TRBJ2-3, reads SQTIHQWPATLVQPVGSPLSLECTVEGTSNPNLYWYRQAAGRGLQLLFYSVGIGQISSEVPQNLSASRPQDRQFILSSKKLLLSDSGFYLCAWSVLSTDTQYFGPGTRLTVL.

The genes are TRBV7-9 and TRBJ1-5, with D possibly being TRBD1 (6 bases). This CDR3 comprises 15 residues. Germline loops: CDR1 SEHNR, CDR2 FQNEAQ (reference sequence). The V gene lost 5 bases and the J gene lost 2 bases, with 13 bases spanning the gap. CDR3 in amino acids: CASSQERGGNQPQHF. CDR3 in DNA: TGTGCCAGCAGCCAAGAGAGGGGGGGCAATCAGCCCCAGCATTTT.

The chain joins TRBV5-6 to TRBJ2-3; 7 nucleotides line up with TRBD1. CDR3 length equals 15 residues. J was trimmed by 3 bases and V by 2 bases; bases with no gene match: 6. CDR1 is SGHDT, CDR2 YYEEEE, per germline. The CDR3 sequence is CASSFSTGATDTQYF. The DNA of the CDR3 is TGTGCCAGCAGCTTTAGCACAGGGGCGACAGATACGCAGTATTTT. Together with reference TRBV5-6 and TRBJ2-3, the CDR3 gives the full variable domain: DAGVTQSPTHLIKTRGQQVTLRCSPKSGHDTVSWYQQALGQGPQFIFQYYEEEERQRGNFPDRFSGHQFPNYSSELNVNALLLGDSALYLCASSFSTGATDTQYFGPGTRLTVL.

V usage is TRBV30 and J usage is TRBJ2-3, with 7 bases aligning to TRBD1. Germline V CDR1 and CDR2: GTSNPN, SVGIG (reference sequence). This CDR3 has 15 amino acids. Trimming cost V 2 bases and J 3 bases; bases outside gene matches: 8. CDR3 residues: CAWSTGTVGTDTQYF. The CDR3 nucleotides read TGTGCCTGGAGTACCGGGACAGTTGGAACAGATACGCAGTATTTT.

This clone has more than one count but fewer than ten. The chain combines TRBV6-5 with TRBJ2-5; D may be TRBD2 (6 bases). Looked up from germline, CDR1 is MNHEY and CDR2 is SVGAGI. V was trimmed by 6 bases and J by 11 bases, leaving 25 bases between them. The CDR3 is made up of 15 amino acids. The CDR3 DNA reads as TGTGCCAGCAGGTCACCTCTGGGGCATGGAGGGGAACAGTACTTC. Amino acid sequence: CASRSPLGHGGEQYF.

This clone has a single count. CDR3 DNA sequence: TGCAGCGTCACTGACAGGGACGCTGAAGCTTTCTTT. This gives the protein CSVTDRDAEAFF. The chain is built from TRBV29-1 and TRBJ1-1; the match to TRBD1 covers 7 bases. This CDR3 spans 12 amino acids. CDR1 and CDR2 (germline): SQVTM, ANQGSEA. V gave up 6 bases and J gave up 6 bases; unmatched junction bases: 7. Based on the CDR3 plus reference TRBV29-1 and TRBJ1-1, the full variable domain is SAVISQKPSRDICQRGTSLTIQCQVDSQVTMMFWYRQQPGQSLTLIATANQGSEATYESGFVIDKFPISRPNLTFSTLTVSNMSPEDSSIYLCSVTDRDAEAFFGQGTRLTVV.

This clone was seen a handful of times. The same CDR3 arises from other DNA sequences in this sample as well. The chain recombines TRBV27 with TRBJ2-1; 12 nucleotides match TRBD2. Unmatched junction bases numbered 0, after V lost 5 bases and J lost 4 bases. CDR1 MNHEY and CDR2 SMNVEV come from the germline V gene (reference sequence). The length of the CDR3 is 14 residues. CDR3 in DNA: TGTGCCAGCAGTCTAGCGGGGGGGTACAATGAGCAGTTCTTC. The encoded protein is CASSLAGGYNEQFF.

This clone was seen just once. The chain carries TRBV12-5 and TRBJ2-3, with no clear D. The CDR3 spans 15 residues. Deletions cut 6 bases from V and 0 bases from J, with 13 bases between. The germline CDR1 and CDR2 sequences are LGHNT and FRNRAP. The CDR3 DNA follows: TGTGCTAGTGGCTCCCCCGTTAGCAGCACAGATACGCAGTATTTT. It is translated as CASGSPVSSTDTQYF. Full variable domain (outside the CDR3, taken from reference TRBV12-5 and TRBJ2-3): DARVTQTPRHKVTEMGQEVTMRCQPILGHNTVFWYRQTMMQGLELLAYFRNRAPLDDSGMPKDRFSAEMPDATLATLKIQPSEPRDSAVYFCASGSPVSSTDTQYFGPGTRLTVL.

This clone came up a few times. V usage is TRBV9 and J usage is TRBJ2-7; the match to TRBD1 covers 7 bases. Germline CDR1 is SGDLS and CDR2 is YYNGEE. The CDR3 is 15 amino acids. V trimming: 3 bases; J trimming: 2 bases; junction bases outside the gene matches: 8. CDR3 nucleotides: TGTGCCAGCAGCGCCTGGACAGGACCTACCTACGAGCAGTACTTC. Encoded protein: CASSAWTGPTYEQYF.

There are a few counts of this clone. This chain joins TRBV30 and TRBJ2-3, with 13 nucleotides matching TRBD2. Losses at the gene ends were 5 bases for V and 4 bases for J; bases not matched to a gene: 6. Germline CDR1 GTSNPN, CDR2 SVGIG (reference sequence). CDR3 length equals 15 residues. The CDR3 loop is CAWSATSGGPDTQYF. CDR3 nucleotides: TGTGCCTGGTCCGCGACTAGCGGGGGGCCAGATACGCAGTATTTT.

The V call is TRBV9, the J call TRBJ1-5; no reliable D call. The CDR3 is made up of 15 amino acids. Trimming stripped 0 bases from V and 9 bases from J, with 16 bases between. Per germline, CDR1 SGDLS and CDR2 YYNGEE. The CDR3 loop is CASSVGGETSGPQHF. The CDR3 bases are TGTGCCAGCAGCGTAGGTGGAGAAACCTCAGGGCCCCAGCATTTT.

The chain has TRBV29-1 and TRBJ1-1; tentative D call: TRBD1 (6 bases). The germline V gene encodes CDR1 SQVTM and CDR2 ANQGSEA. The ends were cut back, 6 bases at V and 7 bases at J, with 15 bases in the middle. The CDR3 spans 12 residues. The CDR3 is CSVTDRNVEAFF. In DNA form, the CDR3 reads TGCAGCGTGACTGACAGGAATGTTGAAGCTTTCTTT.

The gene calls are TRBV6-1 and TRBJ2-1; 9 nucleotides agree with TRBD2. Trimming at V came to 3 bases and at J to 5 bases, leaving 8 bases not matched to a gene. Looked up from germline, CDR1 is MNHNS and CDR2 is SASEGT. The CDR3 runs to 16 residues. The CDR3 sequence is CASSEDSGSGNNEQFF. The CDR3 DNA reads TGTGCCAGCAGTGAGGATAGCGGGAGTGGGAACAATGAGCAGTTCTTC.

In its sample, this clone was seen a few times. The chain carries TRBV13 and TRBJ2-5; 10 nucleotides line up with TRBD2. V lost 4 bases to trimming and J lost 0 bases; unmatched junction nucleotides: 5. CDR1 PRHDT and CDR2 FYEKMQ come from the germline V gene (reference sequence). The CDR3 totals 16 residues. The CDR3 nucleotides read TGTGCCAGCAGCTCCCTAGCGGGGGAGTACCAAGAGACCCAGTACTTC. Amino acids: CASSSLAGEYQETQYF.

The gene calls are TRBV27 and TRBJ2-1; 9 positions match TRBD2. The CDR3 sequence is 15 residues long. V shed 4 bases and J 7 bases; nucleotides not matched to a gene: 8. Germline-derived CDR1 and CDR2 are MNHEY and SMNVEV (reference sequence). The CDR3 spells CASSWLAGNTNEQFF. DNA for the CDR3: TGTGCCAGCAGTTGGCTAGCGGGGAATACGAATGAGCAGTTCTTC.

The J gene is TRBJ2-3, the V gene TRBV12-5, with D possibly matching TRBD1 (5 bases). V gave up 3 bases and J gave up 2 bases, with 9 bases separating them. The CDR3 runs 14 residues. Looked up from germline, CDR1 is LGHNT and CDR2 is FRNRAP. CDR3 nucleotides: TGTGCTAGTGGTTTAGACAGTTACACAGATACGCAGTATTTT. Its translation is CASGLDSYTDTQYF.

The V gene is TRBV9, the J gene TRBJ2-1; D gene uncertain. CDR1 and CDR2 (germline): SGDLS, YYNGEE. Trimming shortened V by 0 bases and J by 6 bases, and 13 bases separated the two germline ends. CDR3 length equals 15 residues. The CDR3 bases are TGTGCCAGCAGCGTAGGGGGTTTTCGTTTCAATGAGCAGTTCTTC. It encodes CASSVGGFRFNEQFF.